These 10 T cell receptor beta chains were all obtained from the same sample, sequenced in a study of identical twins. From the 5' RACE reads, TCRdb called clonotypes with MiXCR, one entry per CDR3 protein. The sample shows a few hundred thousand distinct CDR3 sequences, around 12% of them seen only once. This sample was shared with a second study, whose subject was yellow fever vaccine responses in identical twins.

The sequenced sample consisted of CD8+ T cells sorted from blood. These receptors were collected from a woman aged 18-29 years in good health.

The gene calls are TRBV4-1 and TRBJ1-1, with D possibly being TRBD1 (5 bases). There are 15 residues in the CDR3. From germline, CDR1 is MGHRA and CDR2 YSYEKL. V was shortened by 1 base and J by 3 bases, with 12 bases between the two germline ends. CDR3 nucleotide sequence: TGCGCCAGCAGCCAAGCAGAGGGGTTATACACTGAAGCTTTCTTT. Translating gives CASSQAEGLYTEAFF.

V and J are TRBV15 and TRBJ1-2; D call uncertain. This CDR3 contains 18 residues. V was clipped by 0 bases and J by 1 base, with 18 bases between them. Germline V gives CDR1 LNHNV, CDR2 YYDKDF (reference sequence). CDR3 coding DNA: TGTGCCACCAGCAGAGATCGAAGGGCGGCCGATTATAACTATGGCTACACCTTC. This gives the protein CATSRDRRAADYNYGYTF.

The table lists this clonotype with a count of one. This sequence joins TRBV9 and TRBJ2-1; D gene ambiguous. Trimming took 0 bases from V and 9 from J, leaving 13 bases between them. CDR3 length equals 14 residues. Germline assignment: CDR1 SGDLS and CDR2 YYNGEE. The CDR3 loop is CASSVDLVGSEQFF. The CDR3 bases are TGTGCCAGCAGCGTAGACCTAGTTGGTAGTGAGCAGTTCTTC.

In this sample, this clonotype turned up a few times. The CDR3 here is CASSFGVAGYEQYV. Here the CDR3 DNA reads TGTGCCAGCAGTTTCGGGGTAGCGGGCTACGAGCAGTACGTC. The rearrangement uses TRBV28 and TRBJ2-7; 7 bases agree with TRBD2. V lost 3 bases, J lost 3 bases, and 5 bases stayed unmatched. Germline CDR1 MDHEN, CDR2 SYDVKM. The length of the CDR3 is 14 residues.

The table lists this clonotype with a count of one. CDR3 protein: CASSPWRDRKETQYF. The CDR3, as DNA: TGTGCCAGCAGCCCATGGAGGGACCGAAAAGAGACCCAGTACTTC. The chain is built from TRBV7-8 and TRBJ2-5, with D tentatively TRBD2 (6 bases). The CDR3 is made up of 15 amino acids. V gave up 5 bases and J gave up 3 bases, with 16 bases separating them. Per germline, CDR1 SGHVS and CDR2 FQNEAQ.

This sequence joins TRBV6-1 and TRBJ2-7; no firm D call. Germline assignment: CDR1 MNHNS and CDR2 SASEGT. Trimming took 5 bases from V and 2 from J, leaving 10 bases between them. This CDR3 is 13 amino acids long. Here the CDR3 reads CASSPGSTYEQYV. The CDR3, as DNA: TGTGCCAGCAGTCCCGGCAGCACCTACGAGCAGTACGTC.

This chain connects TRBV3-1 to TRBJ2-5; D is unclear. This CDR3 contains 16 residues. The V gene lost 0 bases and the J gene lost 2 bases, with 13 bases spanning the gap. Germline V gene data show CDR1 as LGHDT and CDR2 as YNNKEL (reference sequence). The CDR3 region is CASSQDWSRIQETQYF. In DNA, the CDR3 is TGTGCCAGCAGCCAAGATTGGAGCAGAATACAAGAGACCCAGTACTTC.

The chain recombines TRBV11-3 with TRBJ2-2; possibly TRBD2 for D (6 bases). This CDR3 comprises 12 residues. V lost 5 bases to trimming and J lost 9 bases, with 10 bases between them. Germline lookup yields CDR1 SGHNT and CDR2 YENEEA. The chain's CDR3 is CASSLRGRELFF. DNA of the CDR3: TGTGCCAGCAGCCTGCGGGGTAGGGAGCTGTTTTTT.

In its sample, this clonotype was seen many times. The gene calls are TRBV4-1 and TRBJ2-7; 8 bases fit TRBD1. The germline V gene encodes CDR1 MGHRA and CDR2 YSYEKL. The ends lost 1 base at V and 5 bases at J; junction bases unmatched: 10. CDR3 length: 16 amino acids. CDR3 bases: TGCGCCAGCAGCCAAGGCCCCCCACAGGGGGAGGACGAGCAGTACGTC. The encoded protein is CASSQGPPQGEDEQYV.

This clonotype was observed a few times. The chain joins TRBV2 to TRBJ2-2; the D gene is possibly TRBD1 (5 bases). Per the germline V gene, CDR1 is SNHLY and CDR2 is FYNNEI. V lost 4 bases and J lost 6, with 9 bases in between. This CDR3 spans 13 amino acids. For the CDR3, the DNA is TGTGCCAGCAGTGTGTCAGGGTCCGGGGAGCTGTTTTTT. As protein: CASSVSGSGELFF.